Below are 17 T cell receptor beta chains sequenced from a single sample in a study of long-term antiretroviral therapy in people with HIV. Samples were assayed with immunoSEQ v3.0 at survey level. Produced via immunoSEQ multiplex PCR; TCRdb's table is partial and in-frame only. The sample lists around 14,000 clones, 70% to 85% occurring once. This sample comprised unsorted PBMCs, obtained 1.3 years before starting antiretroviral therapy. These receptors were obtained from a man in his forties or fifties with HIV.

The chain is built from TRBV25-1 and TRBJ1-1; D uncertain. Germline lookup yields CDR1 MGHDK and CDR2 SYGVNS. The CDR3 consists of 12 residues. The germline V and J ends were trimmed by 7 bases and 6 bases, with 12 bases remaining between them. Here the CDR3 DNA reads TGTGCCAGCACCGATCGCAGCCCTGAAGCTTTCTTT. Its protein product is CASTDRSPEAFF.

The V and J genes are TRBV5-6 and TRBJ2-1, with D possibly being TRBD1 (5 bases). Germline-derived CDR1 and CDR2 are SGHDT and YYEEEE. V dropped 2 bases and J dropped 3 bases, with 6 bases sitting between them. The CDR3 is 13 residues long. CDR3 in amino acids: CASSLQVYNEQFF. The CDR3 bases are TGTGCCAGCAGCTTACAGGTCTACAATGAGCAGTTCTTC.

J is TRBJ1-3 and V is TRBV27, with D maybe TRBD1 (6 bases). Germline V gene data show CDR1 as MNHEY and CDR2 as SMNVEV (reference sequence). V gave up 0 bases and J gave up 0 bases, with 9 bases separating them. The CDR3 has 16 amino acids. The CDR3, as DNA: TGTGCCAGCAGTTTATCAGCGACAGGCTCTGGAAACACCATATATTTT. Translation gives CASSLSATGSGNTIYF.

The CDR3 DNA sequence: TGTGCCAGCAGTTGGCAGCCTTACTCTGGAAACACCATATATTTT. It encodes CASSWQPYSGNTIYF. The chain is built from TRBV6-5 and TRBJ1-3, with D unresolved. Between the trimmed V and J ends, which lost 4 bases and 0 bases, there was a span of 10 bases. CDR3 length: 15 residues. The germline gives CDR1 MNHEY, CDR2 SVGAGI.

This clone is a singleton in its sample. The genes are TRBV29-1 and TRBJ2-1; D could derive from TRBD1 or TRBD2 (6 bases each). Trimming removed 4 bases at V and 1 base at J, with 14 bases between. Germline V gives CDR1 SQVTM, CDR2 ANQGSEA. The CDR3 has 15 residues. CDR3 sequence reads: CSVVGGFKSYNEQFF. For the CDR3, the DNA is TGCAGCGTTGTAGGGGGGTTTAAATCCTACAATGAGCAGTTCTTC.

The chain has TRBV5-1 and TRBJ2-5; TRBD1 aligns across 9 bases. Germline CDR1 reads SGHRS; CDR2 reads YFSETQ. Trimming took 0 bases from V and 4 from J; bases not matched to a gene: 4. This CDR3 contains 15 residues. CDR3 nucleotide sequence: TGCGCCAGCAGCTTGGGGGGGACAGGGCCAGAGACCCAGTACTTC. It yields the protein CASSLGGTGPETQYF.

The chain has TRBV19 and TRBJ2-3, with D possibly being TRBD1 or TRBD2 (5 bases each). Germline CDR1 is LNHDA and CDR2 is SQIVND (reference sequence). The length of the CDR3 is 17 residues. Trimming cost V 5 bases and J 0 bases, with 18 bases left between them. CDR3 sequence (DNA): TGTGCCAGTAGTGCAGTGGGGACGCGGGTTAGCACAGATACGCAGTATTTT. It specifies CASSAVGTRVSTDTQYF.

The CDR3 bases are TGTGCCAGCAGTTACGGGACGGATGGTGGGACCCAGTACTTC. Encoded protein: CASSYGTDGGTQYF. The V and J genes are TRBV6-6 and TRBJ2-5; either TRBD1 or TRBD2 may fit D (5 bases each). Germline CDR1 and CDR2: MNHNY and SVGAGI (reference sequence). Trimming cost V 2 bases and J 7 bases, with 14 bases left between them. The CDR3 consists of 14 residues.

The chain employs TRBV6-5 and TRBJ2-1, with 9 bases matching TRBD2. CDR3 length: 14 amino acids. The V segment lost 4 bases and the J segment 7 bases; nucleotides outside the gene matches: 5. Germline loops: CDR1 MNHEY, CDR2 SVGAGI. For the CDR3, the DNA is TGTGCCAGCAGTTCTGCGGGGGGGAAGAATGAGCAGTTCTTC. The encoded protein is CASSSAGGKNEQFF.

J is TRBJ2-7 and V is TRBV27; a possible D gene is TRBD1 (5 bases). The CDR3 length is 13 residues. V lost 5 bases, J lost 1 base, and 9 bases lay in between. CDR1 MNHEY and CDR2 SMNVEV come from the germline V gene (reference sequence). CDR3 protein: CASSTDSSYEQYF. CDR3 coding DNA: TGTGCCAGCAGTACTGACAGTTCCTACGAGCAGTACTTC.

This chain links TRBV2 with TRBJ2-2, with D possibly matching TRBD1 (8 bases). Germline loops: CDR1 SNHLY, CDR2 FYNNEI. V lost 0 bases and J 6 bases, leaving 14 bases between the germline ends. The CDR3 extends over 16 amino acids. CDR3 coding DNA: TGTGCCAGCAGTGAAGCGGACAGGGAGGGGTCCGGGGAGCTGTTTTTT. As protein: CASSEADREGSGELFF.

This chain connects TRBV6-1 to TRBJ2-5; possible D gene TRBD2, 6 bases. This CDR3 has 14 residues. Germline CDR1 MNHNS, CDR2 SASEGT. The V and J ends lost 5 bases and 5 bases respectively, with 15 bases between them. CDR3 sequence reads: CASSQYGGAETQYF. The CDR3, as DNA: TGTGCCAGCAGTCAATATGGCGGGGCTGAGACCCAGTACTTC.

The rearrangement joins TRBV11-3 to TRBJ2-1, with 9 positions matching TRBD1. Germline values: CDR1 SGHNT, CDR2 YENEEA. The trim removed 5 bases at V and 2 bases at J, leaving 7 bases unmatched. The CDR3 has 16 amino acids. CDR3 bases: TGTGCCAGCAGCCCAAGACAGGGGGTGGCCTACAATGAGCAGTTCTTC. As protein: CASSPRQGVAYNEQFF.

By frequency in the sample, this clone is medium-sized. The V gene is TRBV4-1, the J gene TRBJ2-4; D is tentatively TRBD1 or TRBD2 (5 bases each). Germline-derived CDR1 and CDR2 are MGHRA and YSYEKL. The V end lost 0 bases, the J end lost 8 bases, and 23 bases lay between the germline ends. The length of the CDR3 is 18 residues. In DNA, the CDR3 is TGCGCCAGCAGCCAAGAGGGGGACCCCCCCTCGTTATCGGACATTCAGTACTTC. Its protein is CASSQEGDPPSLSDIQYF.

This clone is a singleton in its sample. The chain links TRBV7-3 to TRBJ2-3; D unclear. The length of the CDR3 is 16 residues. Germline CDR1 is SGHTA and CDR2 is FQGTGA. V lost 2 bases and J lost 0, with 12 bases in between. DNA for the CDR3: TGTGCCAGCAGCTTAGGAGCTACGCGGAGCACAGATACGCAGTATTTT. Its translation is CASSLGATRSTDTQYF.

The CDR3 nucleotides are TGTGCCAGCAGCGGAGAAGGGAACAATGAGCAGTTCTTC. Translating it yields CASSGEGNNEQFF. The rearrangement uses TRBV7-9 and TRBJ2-1; D unclear. Per the germline V gene, CDR1 is SEHNR and CDR2 is FQNEAQ (reference sequence). The CDR3 covers 13 residues. Trimming pared 5 bases from V and 5 bases from J, leaving 10 bases between.

The rearrangement links TRBV5-1 to TRBJ1-1, with 7 bases aligning to TRBD1. The CDR3 covers 16 residues. Germline values: CDR1 SGHRS, CDR2 YFSETQ. The ends lost 0 bases at V and 1 base at J; junction bases unmatched: 6. CDR3 DNA sequence: TGCGCCAGCAGCTTGGTTCGACAGGGCTGGAACACTGAAGCTTTCTTT. Translation: CASSLVRQGWNTEAFF.